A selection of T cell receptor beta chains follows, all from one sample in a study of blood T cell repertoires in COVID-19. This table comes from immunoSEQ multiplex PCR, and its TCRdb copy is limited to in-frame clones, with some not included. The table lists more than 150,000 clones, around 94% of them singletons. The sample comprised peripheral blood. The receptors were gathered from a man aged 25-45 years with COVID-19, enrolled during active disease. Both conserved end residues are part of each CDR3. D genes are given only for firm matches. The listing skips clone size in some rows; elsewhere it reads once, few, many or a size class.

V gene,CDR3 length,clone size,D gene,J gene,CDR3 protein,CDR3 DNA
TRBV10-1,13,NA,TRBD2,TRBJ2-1,CASSEGLAGGQFF,TGCGCCAGCAGTGAGGGACTAGCGGGGGGGCAGTTCTTC
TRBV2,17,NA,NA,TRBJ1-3,CASRGTGRARSGNTIYF,TGTGCCAGCAGGGGAACAGGTCGGGCCAGATCTGGAAACACCATATATTTT
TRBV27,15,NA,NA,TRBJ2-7,CASSLKGRTFYEQYF,TGTGCCAGCAGTTTAAAGGGGCGAACATTCTACGAGCAGTACTTC
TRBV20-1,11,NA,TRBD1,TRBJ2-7,CSGTGRNEQYF,TGCAGTGGGACAGGGAGGAACGAGCAGTACTTC
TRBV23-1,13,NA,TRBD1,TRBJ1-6,CASQRTGASPLHF,TGCGCCAGCCAAAGGACAGGGGCCTCACCCCTCCACTTT
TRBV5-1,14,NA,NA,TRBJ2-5,CASSLSGRQETQYF,TGCGCCAGCAGCTTATCCGGTCGGCAAGAGACCCAGTACTTC
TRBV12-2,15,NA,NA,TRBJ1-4,CASRRPGPMREKLFF,TGTGCAAGTCGTCGCCCAGGGCCGATGAGAGAAAAACTGTTTTTT
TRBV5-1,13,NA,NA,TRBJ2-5,CASRGVNQETQYF,TGCGCCAGCAGAGGGGTGAATCAAGAGACCCAGTACTTC
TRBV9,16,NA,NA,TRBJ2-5,CASSVAGRGPQETQYF,TGTGCCAGCAGCGTAGCTGGGCGGGGGCCCCAAGAGACCCAGTACTTC
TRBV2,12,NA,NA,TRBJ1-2,CASSAEDYGYTF,TGTGCCAGCAGTGCGGAGGACTATGGCTACACCTTC
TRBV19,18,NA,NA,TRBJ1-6,CASSPGDSSQYYNSPLHF,TGTGCCAGTAGCCCTGGGGACTCCTCGCAGTACTATAATTCACCCCTCCACTTT
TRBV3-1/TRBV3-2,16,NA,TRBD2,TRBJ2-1,CASSQGTSGDYNEQFF,TGTGCCAGCAGCCAGGGGACTAGCGGTGATTACAATGAGCAGTTCTTC
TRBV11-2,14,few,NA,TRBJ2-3,CASSSGTAEPTQYF,TGTGCCAGCAGCTCAGGGACTGCGGAACCGACGCAGTATTTT
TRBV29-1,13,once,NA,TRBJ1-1,CSVALTEEVEAFF,TGCAGCGTGGCCCTGACAGAAGAAGTTGAAGCTTTCTTT
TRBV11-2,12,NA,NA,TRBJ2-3,CASSPRPGTQYF,TGTGCCAGCAGCCCCCGCCCAGGCACGCAGTATTTT
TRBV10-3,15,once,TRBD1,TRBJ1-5,CAISGGTGESQPQHF,TGTGCCATCAGTGGCGGGACAGGGGAGAGCCAGCCCCAGCATTTT
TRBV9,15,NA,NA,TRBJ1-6,CASSASGGNNSPLHF,TGTGCCAGCAGCGCCAGTGGGGGGAATAATTCACCCCTCCACTTT
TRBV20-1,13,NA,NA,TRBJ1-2,CSASSPGAYGYTF,TGCAGTGCTAGTAGTCCAGGGGCCTATGGCTACACCTTC
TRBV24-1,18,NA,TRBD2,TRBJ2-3,CATSGGTSGGGNTDTQYF,TGTGCCACCAGTGGCGGGACTAGCGGGGGGGGGAACACAGATACGCAGTATTTT
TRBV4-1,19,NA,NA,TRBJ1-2,CASSQGLRYREALNYGYTF,TGCGCCAGCAGCCAAGGGCTACGGTACAGGGAAGCCCTTAACTATGGCTACACCTTC
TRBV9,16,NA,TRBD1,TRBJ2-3,CASSSSGTGNTDTQYF,TGTGCCAGCAGCTCCTCCGGGACAGGGAACACAGATACGCAGTATTTT
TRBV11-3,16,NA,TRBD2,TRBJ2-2,CASSFQRGGAIGELFF,TGTGCCAGCAGCTTCCAGCGGGGGGGCGCAATCGGGGAGCTGTTTTTT
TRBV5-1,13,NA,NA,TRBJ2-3,CASTDTYTDTQYF,TGCGCCAGCACAGACACGTACACAGATACGCAGTATTTT
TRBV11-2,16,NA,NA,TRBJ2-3,CASSLGPGLATDTQYF,TGTGCCAGCAGCTTAGGACCAGGGTTGGCCACAGATACGCAGTATTTT
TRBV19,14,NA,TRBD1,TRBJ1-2,CASSRDRANYGYTF,TGTGCCAGTAGCAGGGACAGGGCGAACTATGGCTACACCTTC
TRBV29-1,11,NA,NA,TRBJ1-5,CSVSFSQPQHF,TGCAGCGTTTCGTTTTCCCAGCCCCAGCATTTT
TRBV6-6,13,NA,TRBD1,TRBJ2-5,CASSYRGRETQYF,TGTGCCAGCAGTTATAGGGGGCGGGAGACCCAGTACTTC
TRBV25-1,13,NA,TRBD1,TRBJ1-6,CASKGQPNSPLHF,TGTGCCAGCAAGGGACAGCCTAATTCACCCCTCCACTTT
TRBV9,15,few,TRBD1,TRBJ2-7,CASSASGTGRNEQYF,TGTGCCAGCAGCGCGTCAGGGACAGGGAGGAACGAGCAGTACTTC
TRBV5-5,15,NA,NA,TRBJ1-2,CASSLLDRLNYGYTF,TGTGCCAGCAGCTTACTGGACAGATTAAACTATGGCTACACCTTC
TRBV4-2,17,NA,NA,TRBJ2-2,CASSQDWGLAVAGELFF,TGTGCCAGCAGCCAAGATTGGGGGCTAGCGGTCGCCGGGGAGCTGTTTTTT